This T cell receptor (beta chain) derives from a study of blood T cell repertoires in COVID-19. This CDR3 has 16 amino acids. Germline CDR1 WSHSY, CDR2 SAAADI. With V trimmed by 4 bases and J by 4 bases, 8 bases remained unmatched. Some clones are missing from TCRdb's copy, which holds only in-frame ones; the method was immunoSEQ multiplex PCR. The data contain 250,000 to 350,000 clones, roughly 87% of them seen just once; the ten biggest clones take up about 2.2%. The chain has TRBV10-2 and TRBJ1-5; 9 bases match TRBD1. The sequenced sample was peripheral blood. This TCR derives from a woman aged 45-59 years who had recovered from COVID-19. The CDR3 nucleotides read TGCGCCAGCAGTGGTTGGGTGGGACAGGGTAATCAGCCCCAGCATTTT. This codes for CASSGWVGQGNQPQHF.